This T cell receptor (beta chain) was identified in a study of shared clonotypes between healthy human individuals. About the study: Researchers assigned three CD4 naive, three CD4 memory, two CD8 naive and one CD8 memory plate to each donor.

Sequencing was performed with immunoSEQ multiplex PCR; in TCRdb, only in-frame clones are kept and a portion is missing. The table records 150,000 to 200,000 clones, just under 95% of them present only once. After removal of 0 bases from V and 4 bases from J, the junction contained 3 bases not matched to a gene. CDR3 length: 16 residues. Germline CDR1 is SGHNT and CDR2 is YYREEE (reference sequence). Those who donated, Caucasian adults without exception, all lived in Nashville, Tennessee. The rearrangement joins TRBV5-4 to TRBJ2-3, with TRBD2 identical over 12 bases. The TCR was taken from a woman aged 25 to 45 in good health. The sequencing input was naive CD4+ T cells sorted from blood. Subset in this sample: CD45RA+ positively selected. DNA for the CDR3: TGTGCCAGCAGCTTGGGACTAGCGGGAGTCGCAGATACGCAGTATTTT. It is translated as CASSLGLAGVADTQYF. Filled out from reference TRBV5-4 and TRBJ2-3, the complete variable domain reads ETGVTQSPTHLIKTRGQQVTLRCSSQSGHNTVSWYQQALGQGPQFIFQYYREEENGRGNFPPRFSGLQFPNYSSELNVNALELDDSALYLCASSLGLAGVADTQYFGPGTRLTVL.